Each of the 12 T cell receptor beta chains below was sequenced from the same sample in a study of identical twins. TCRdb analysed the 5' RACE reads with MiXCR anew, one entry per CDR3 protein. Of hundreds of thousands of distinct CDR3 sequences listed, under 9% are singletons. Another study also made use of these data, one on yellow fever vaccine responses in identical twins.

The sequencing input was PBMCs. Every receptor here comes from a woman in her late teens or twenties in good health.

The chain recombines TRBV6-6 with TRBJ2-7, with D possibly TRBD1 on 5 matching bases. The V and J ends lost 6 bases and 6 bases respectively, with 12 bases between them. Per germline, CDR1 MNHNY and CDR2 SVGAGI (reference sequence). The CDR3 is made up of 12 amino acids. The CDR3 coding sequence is TGTGCCAGCAGGACACCAGGGTCCGAGCAGTACTTC. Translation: CASRTPGSEQYF.

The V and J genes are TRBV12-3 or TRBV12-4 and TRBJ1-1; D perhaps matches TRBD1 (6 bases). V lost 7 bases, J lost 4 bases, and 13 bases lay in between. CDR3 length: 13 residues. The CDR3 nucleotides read TGTGCCAGCACTCTTCTGGGGGCCACTGAAGCTTTCTTT. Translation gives CASTLLGATEAFF.

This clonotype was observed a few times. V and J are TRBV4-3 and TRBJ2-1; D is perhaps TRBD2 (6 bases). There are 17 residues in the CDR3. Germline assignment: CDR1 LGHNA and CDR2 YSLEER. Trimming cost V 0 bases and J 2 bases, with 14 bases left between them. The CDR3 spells CASSQDPAGPAYNEQFF. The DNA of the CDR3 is TGCGCCAGCAGCCAAGATCCCGCGGGACCCGCCTACAATGAGCAGTTCTTC.

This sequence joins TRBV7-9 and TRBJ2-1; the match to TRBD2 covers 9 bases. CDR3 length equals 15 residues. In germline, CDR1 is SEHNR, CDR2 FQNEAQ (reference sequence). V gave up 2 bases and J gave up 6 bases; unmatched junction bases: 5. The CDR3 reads CASSLIAGVINEQFF. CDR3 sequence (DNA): TGTGCCAGCAGCTTAATAGCGGGAGTTATCAATGAGCAGTTCTTC.

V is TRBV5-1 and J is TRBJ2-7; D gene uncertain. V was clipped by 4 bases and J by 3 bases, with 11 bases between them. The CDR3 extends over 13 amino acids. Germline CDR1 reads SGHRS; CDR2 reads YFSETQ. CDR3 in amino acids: CASSKRHDYEQYF. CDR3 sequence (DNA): TGCGCCAGCAGCAAGCGCCACGACTACGAGCAGTACTTC.

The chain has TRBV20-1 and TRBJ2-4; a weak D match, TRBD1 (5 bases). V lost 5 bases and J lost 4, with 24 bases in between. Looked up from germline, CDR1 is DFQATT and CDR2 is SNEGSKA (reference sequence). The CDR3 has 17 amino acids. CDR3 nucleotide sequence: TGCAGTGCTCCACTGGGGCCGATGGCAGGGCCTAAAAACATTCAGTACTTC. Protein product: CSAPLGPMAGPKNIQYF.

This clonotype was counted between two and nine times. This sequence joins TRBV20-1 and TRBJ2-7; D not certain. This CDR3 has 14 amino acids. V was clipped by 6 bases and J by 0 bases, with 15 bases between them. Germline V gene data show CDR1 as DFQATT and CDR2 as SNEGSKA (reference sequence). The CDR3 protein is CSATPPGISYEQYF. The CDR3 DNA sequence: TGCAGTGCCACTCCACCTGGGATCTCCTACGAGCAGTACTTC.

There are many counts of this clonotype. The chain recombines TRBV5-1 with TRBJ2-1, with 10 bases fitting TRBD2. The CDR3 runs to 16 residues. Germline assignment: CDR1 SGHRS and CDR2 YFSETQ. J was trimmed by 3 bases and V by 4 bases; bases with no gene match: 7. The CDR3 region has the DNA TGCGCCAGCAGCGCAGCTAGCGGGGGAATCTACAATGAGCAGTTCTTC. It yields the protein CASSAASGGIYNEQFF.

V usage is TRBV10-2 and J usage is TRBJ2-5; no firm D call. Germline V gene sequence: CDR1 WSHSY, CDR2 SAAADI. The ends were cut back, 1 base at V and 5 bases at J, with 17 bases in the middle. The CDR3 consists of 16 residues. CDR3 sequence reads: CASSELTAKLQETQYF. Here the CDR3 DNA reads TGCGCCAGCAGTGAGTTAACGGCCAAATTACAGGAGACCCAGTACTTC.

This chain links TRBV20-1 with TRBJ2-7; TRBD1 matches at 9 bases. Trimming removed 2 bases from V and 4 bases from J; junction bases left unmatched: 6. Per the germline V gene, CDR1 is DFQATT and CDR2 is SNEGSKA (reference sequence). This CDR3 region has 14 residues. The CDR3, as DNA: TGCAGTGCTAGATTGGGACAGGGCATTTACGAGCAGTACTTC. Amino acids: CSARLGQGIYEQYF.

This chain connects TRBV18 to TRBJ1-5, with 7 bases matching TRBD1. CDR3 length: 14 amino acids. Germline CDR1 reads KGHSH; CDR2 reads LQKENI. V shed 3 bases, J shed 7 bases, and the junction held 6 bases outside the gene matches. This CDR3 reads CASSPTTGQQPQHF. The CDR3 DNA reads TGTGCCAGCTCACCCACGACAGGGCAACAGCCCCAGCATTTT. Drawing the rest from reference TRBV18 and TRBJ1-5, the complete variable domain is NAGVMQNPRHLVRRRGQEARLRCSPMKGHSHVYWYRQLPEEGLKFMVYLQKENIIDESGMPKERFSAEFPKEGPSILRIQQVVRGDSAAYFCASSPTTGQQPQHFGDGTRLSIL.

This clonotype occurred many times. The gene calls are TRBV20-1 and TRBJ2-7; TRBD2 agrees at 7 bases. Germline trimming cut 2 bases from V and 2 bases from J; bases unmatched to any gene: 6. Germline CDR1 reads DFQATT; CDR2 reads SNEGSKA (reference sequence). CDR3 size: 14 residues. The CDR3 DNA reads TGCAGTGCTAGAAAACTAGCGCTCGCCTACGAGCAGTACTTC. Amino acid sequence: CSARKLALAYEQYF.